The 10 T cell receptor beta chains reported below all come from one sample, sequenced in a study of shared clonotypes between healthy human individuals. Method: immunoSEQ multiplex PCR; TCRdb's copy keeps in-frame clones and lacks some. The table lists more than 1 million clones, around three quarters of them singletons. Specimen: memory CD4+ T cells from PBMCs. As to subset: CD45RA-negative fraction. The receptors here all came from a young man in good health. Some clones in this sample may be carry-over from other donors' samples.

The chain couples TRBV5-8 to TRBJ1-5; tentative D call: TRBD1 (5 bases). V was cut by 2 bases and J by 7 bases, with 13 bases left in between. This CDR3 is built from 14 residues. The germline CDR1 and CDR2 sequences are SGHTS and YDEGEE. The CDR3 spells CASSLDPGRQPQHF. DNA of the CDR3: TGTGCCAGCAGCTTAGACCCAGGGCGGCAGCCCCAGCATTTT.

This chain joins TRBV7-9 and TRBJ2-3, with no clear D. With 3 bases removed from V and 1 base from J, the gap between germline ends came to 8 bases. Germline V gene sequence: CDR1 SEHNR, CDR2 FQNEAQ (reference sequence). The CDR3 runs 14 residues. The DNA for the CDR3 is TGTGCCAGCAGCTTGAGCATGGGCACAGATACGCAGTATTTT. Amino acids: CASSLSMGTDTQYF.

About this clone: The sample has other DNA sequences that encode this CDR3 too. V is TRBV2 and J is TRBJ2-5; D uncertain. The CDR3 runs 11 residues. V shed 8 bases and J shed 3 bases, with 7 bases lying between them. Germline V CDR1 and CDR2: SNHLY, FYNNEI. CDR3 bases: TGTGCCAGCTCTCGGGAAGAGACCCAGTACTTC. Translating gives CASSREETQYF.

The rearrangement joins TRBV2 to TRBJ2-3; perhaps D is TRBD1 or TRBD2 (5 bases each). V lost 5 bases to trimming and J lost 8 bases, with 20 bases between them. The germline V gene has CDR1 SNHLY and CDR2 FYNNEI. The CDR3 has 15 residues. The CDR3 is CASSFFGGGEGTQYF. The CDR3 DNA follows: TGTGCCAGCAGTTTCTTTGGGGGTGGAGAGGGTACGCAGTATTTT. The variable domain in full, with the rest retrieved from reference TRBV2 and TRBJ2-3, is EPEVTQTPSHQVTQMGQEVILRCVPISNHLYFYWYRQILGQKVEFLVSFYNNEISEKSEIFDDQFSVERPDGSNFTLKIRSTKLEDSAMYFCASSFFGGGEGTQYFGPGTRLTVL.

The chain combines TRBV19 with TRBJ1-1; 9 positions agree with TRBD1. CDR1 is LNHDA and CDR2 is SQIVND in the germline V gene (reference sequence). V was clipped by 5 bases and J by 0 bases; unmatched bases: 7. The length of the CDR3 is 16 residues. CDR3 amino acids: CASSPWTGAMNTEAFF. As DNA, the CDR3 is TGTGCCAGTAGTCCCTGGACAGGGGCGATGAACACTGAAGCTTTCTTT.

J is TRBJ2-1 and V is TRBV9, with D uncertain. The V gene's germline CDR1 is SGDLS and CDR2 YYNGEE. CDR3 length: 14 amino acids. V was clipped by 4 bases and J by 1 base, with 9 bases between them. The CDR3 spells CASSMDGSYNEQFF. The CDR3 DNA reads TGTGCCAGCAGCATGGACGGGTCCTACAATGAGCAGTTCTTC.

The chain links TRBV5-1 to TRBJ2-7; the D gene is possibly TRBD2 (6 bases). CDR3 length equals 14 residues. The germline CDR1 and CDR2 sequences are SGHRS and YFSETQ. V gave up 4 bases and J gave up 5 bases, with 16 bases separating them. CDR3 loop: CASSTTGGIDEQYF. DNA for the CDR3: TGCGCCAGCAGCACAACCGGGGGAATCGACGAGCAGTACTTC.

The chain is built from TRBV28 and TRBJ2-7; tentatively, D is TRBD1 or TRBD2 (5 bases each). Trimming stripped 6 bases from V and 0 bases from J, with 15 bases between. Germline CDR1 is MDHEN and CDR2 is SYDVKM. This CDR3 has 15 residues. CDR3 sequence reads: CASRVGRVSSYEQYF. DNA for the CDR3: TGTGCCAGCAGGGTGGGACGAGTAAGCTCCTACGAGCAGTACTTC.

The chain carries TRBV5-1 and TRBJ2-7; 7 bases line up with TRBD1. The CDR3 runs to 14 residues. V dropped 0 bases and J dropped 2; count of bases not matched to a gene: 2. Germline V gene lookup returns CDR1 SGHRS and CDR2 YFSETQ. This chain's CDR3 is CASSLEGAPYEQYF. The CDR3 DNA reads as TGCGCCAGCAGCTTGGAGGGGGCCCCCTACGAGCAGTACTTC.

This clone was seen a single time. The identical CDR3 is also encoded by other nucleotide sequences in the sample. CDR3 bases: TGTGCCAGCTCACCACCTGGCCAAAAAGAGACCCAGTACTTC. Its translation: CASSPPGQKETQYF. The chain joins TRBV18 to TRBJ2-5, with D uncertain. This CDR3 spans 14 amino acids. CDR1 KGHSH and CDR2 LQKENI come from the germline V gene. The V and J ends lost 0 bases and 3 bases respectively, with 8 bases between them. Supplemented by reference TRBV18 and TRBJ2-5, the full variable domain reads NAGVMQNPRHLVRRRGQEARLRCSPMKGHSHVYWYRQLPEEGLKFMVYLQKENIIDESGMPKERFSAEFPKEGPSILRIQQVVRGDSAAYFCASSPPGQKETQYFGPGTRLLVL.